The clone carrying this T cell receptor beta chain was seen repeatedly, ten times or more. The antigen remains unidentified. These data come from a study of glioma-infiltrating T cells after dendritic cell vaccination. Study in general: Patients received autologous tumor lysate-pulsed dendritic cell vaccination between about 2003 and 2013. Three intradermal dendritic cell vaccine injections were given every two weeks.

The V end lost 6 bases, the J end lost 1 base, and 13 bases lay between the germline ends. Germline loops: CDR1 MNHNY, CDR2 SVGAGI (reference sequence). This CDR3 has 15 residues. TCRB CDR3 was amplified from 2 ug genomic DNA or less. Profiled with immunoSEQ multiplex PCR; TCRdb holds only in-frame clones, not every one. The data show tens of thousands of clones, with about 81% seen just once and approximately 8.5% held by the top ten. The study's findings and limits: Longer survival after dendritic cell vaccination followed higher pretreatment TIL content.

The TCR comes from a human donor with glioblastoma. V gene TRBV6-6 combines with J gene TRBJ2-1; D may be TRBD2 (6 bases). The source was blood, collected before dendritic cell vaccination. For the CDR3, the DNA is TGTGCCAGCAGCCAAATAGCGGTGTCCTACAATGAGCAGTTCTTC. Translation gives CASSQIAVSYNEQFF.